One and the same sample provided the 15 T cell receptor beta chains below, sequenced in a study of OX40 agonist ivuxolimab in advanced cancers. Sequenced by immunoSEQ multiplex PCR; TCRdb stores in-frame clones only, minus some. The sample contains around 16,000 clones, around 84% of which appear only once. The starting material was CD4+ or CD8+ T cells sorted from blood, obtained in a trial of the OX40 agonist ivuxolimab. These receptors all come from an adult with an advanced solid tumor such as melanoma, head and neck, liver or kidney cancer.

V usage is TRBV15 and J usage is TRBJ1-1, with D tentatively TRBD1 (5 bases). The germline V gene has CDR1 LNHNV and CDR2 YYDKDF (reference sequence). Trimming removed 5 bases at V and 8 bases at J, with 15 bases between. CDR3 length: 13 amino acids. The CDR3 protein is CATSLWDDVEAFF. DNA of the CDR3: TGTGCCACCAGCCTTTGGGACGATGTCGAAGCTTTCTTT.

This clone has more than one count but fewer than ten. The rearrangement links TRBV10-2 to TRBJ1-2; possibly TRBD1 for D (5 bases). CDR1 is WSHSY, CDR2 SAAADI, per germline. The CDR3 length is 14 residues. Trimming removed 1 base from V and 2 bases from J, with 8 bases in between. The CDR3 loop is CASSELGPNYGYTF. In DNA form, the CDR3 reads TGCGCCAGCAGTGAGTTGGGGCCGAACTATGGCTACACCTTC.

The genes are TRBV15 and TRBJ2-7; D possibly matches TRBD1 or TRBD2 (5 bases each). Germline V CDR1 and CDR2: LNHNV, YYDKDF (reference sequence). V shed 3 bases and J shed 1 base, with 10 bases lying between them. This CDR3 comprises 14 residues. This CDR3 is CATSRFGASYEQYF. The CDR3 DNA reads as TGTGCCACCAGCAGGTTCGGGGCTTCCTACGAGCAGTACTTC.

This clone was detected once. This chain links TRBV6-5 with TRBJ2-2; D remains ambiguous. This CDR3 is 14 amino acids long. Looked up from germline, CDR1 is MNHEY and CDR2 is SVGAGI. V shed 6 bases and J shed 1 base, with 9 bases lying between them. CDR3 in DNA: TGTGCCAGCAGGGAGACGAGGAACACCGGGGAGCTGTTTTTT. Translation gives CASRETRNTGELFF.

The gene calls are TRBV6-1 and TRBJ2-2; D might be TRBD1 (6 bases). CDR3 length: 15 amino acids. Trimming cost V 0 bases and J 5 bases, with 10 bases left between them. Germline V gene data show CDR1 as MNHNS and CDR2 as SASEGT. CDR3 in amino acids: CASSEAGTTTGELFF. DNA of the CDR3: TGTGCCAGCAGTGAAGCAGGGACAACTACCGGGGAGCTGTTTTTT.

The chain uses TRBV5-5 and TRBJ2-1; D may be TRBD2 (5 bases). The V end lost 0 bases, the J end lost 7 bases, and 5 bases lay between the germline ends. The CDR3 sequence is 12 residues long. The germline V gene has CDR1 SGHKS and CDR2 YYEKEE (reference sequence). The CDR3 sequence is CASSLAGNEQFF. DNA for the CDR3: TGTGCCAGCAGCTTGGCGGGAAATGAGCAGTTCTTC.

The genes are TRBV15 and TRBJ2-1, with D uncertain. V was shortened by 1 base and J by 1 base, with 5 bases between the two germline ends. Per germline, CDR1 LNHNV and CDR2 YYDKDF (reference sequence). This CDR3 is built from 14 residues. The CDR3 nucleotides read TGTGCCACCAGCAGAGTCGGGTCCTACAATGAGCAGTTCTTC. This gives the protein CATSRVGSYNEQFF.

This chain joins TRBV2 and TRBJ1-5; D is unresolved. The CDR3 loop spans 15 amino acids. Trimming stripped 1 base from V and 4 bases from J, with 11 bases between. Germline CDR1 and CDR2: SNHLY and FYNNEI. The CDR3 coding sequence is TGTGCCAGCAGTGAAGACAGCCCGGGGAATCAGCCCCAGCATTTT. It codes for CASSEDSPGNQPQHF.

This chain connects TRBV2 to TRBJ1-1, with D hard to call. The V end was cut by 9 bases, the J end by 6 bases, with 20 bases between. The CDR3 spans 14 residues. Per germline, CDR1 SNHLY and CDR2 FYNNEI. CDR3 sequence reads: CASGVLSRTAEAFF. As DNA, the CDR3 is TGTGCCAGTGGGGTCCTCTCGCGGACGGCTGAAGCTTTCTTT.

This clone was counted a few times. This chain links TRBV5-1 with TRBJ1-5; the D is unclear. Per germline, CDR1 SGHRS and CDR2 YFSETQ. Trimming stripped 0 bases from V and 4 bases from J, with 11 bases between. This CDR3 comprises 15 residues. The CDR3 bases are TGCGCCAGCAGCTTGGGAACCCAGACTAATCAGCCCCAGCATTTT. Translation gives CASSLGTQTNQPQHF. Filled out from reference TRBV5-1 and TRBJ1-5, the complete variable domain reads KAGVTQTPRYLIKTRGQQVTLSCSPISGHRSVSWYQQTPGQGLQFLFEYFSETQRNKGNFPGRFSGRQFSNSRSEMNVSTLELGDSALYLCASSLGTQTNQPQHFGDGTRLSIL.

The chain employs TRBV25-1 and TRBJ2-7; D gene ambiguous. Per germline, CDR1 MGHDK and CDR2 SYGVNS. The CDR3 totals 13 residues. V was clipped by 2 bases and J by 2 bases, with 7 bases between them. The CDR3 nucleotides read TGTGCCAGCAGTGAAGGCGGACCCTACGAGCAGTACTTC. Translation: CASSEGGPYEQYF.

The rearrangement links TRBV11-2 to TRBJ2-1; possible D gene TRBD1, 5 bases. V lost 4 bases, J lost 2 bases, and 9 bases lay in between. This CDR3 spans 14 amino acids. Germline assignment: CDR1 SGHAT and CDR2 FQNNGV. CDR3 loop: CASSSDIAYNEQFF. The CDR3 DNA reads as TGTGCCAGCAGCTCGGACATTGCCTACAATGAGCAGTTCTTC.

The DNA of the CDR3 is TGCGCCAGCAGCTTATCGACTAGCGGGAGCCAAAACAATGAGCAGTTCTTC. Protein: CASSLSTSGSQNNEQFF. V is TRBV5-1 and J is TRBJ2-1, with TRBD2 matching over 12 bases. The CDR3 sequence is 17 residues long. In germline, CDR1 is SGHRS, CDR2 YFSETQ. V lost 2 bases and J lost 5; bases outside the gene matches: 8.

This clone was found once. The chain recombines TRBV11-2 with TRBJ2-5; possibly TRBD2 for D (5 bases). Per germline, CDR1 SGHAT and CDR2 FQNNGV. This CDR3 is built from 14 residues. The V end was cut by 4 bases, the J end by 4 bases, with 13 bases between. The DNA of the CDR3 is TGTGCCAGCAGCTCCCGGGTCCGGGGAGAGACCCAGTACTTC. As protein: CASSSRVRGETQYF.

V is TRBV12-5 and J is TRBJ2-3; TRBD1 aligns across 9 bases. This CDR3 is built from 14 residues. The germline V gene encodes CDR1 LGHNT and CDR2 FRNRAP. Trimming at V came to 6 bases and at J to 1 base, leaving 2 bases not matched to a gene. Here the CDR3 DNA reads TGTGCTAGTGGGAGACAGGGGGGCACAGATACGCAGTATTTT. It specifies CASGRQGGTDTQYF.